This TCR beta chain was retrieved from a study of blood T cell repertoires in COVID-19. With 1 base clipped from V and 10 bases from J, the junction kept 12 bases outside the gene matches. The CDR3 has 17 residues. Germline V gene sequence: CDR1 SGHKS, CDR2 YYEKEE (reference sequence). In the authors' workflow: Estimation of nucleated cell counts relied on the amplification of reference gene primers. The repertoire was sequenced with immunoSEQ multiplex PCR; TCRdb's copy has only in-frame clones and lacks some. The DNA gave D and trimming, while V, J and clone size come from that table. This table has fewer than 350,000 clones, 85% to 90% appearing once.

The origin of this receptor is a woman in her 30s with acute COVID-19. The rearrangement uses TRBV5-5 and TRBJ1-6, with 9 bases fitting TRBD1. Sequenced: PBMCs or T cells enriched from blood (not recorded which). The CDR3 DNA sequence: TGTGCCAGCAGCTTGAAAACCTGGACAGGGGCTGCGTCACCCCTCCACTTT. Residues: CASSLKTWTGAASPLHF.